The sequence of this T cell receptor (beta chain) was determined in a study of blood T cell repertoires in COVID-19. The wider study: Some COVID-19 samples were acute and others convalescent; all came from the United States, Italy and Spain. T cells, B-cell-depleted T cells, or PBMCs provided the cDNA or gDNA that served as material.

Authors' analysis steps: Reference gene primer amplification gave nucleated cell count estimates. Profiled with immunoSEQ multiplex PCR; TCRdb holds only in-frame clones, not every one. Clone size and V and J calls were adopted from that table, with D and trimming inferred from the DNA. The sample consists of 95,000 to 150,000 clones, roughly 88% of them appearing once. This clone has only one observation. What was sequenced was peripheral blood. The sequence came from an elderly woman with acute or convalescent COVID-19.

This chain's CDR3 is CASSVAGVVNEQFF. The CDR3 nucleotides read TGTGCCAGCAGTGTAGCGGGAGTTGTCAATGAGCAGTTCTTC. This chain uses TRBV25-1 with TRBJ2-1; 9 bases are shared with TRBD2. J was trimmed by 6 bases and V by 4 bases; bases with no gene match: 4. Germline values: CDR1 MGHDK, CDR2 SYGVNS. The CDR3 covers 14 residues.